This TCR beta chain was recorded in a study of post-analysis software for immune sequencing data. Study overall: Progressive-relapsing, secondary progressive and relapsing-remitting multiple sclerosis were among the disease courses included. General study results and limits: Significantly lower normalized Chao1 diversity was seen in multiple sclerosis patients than in controls. Relative to controls, patients had several TRBV segments at higher frequency, with TRBV5-6, TRBV5-1 and TRBV20-1 among these.

The CDR3 totals 13 residues. Trimming took 4 bases from V and 4 from J, leaving 11 bases between them. Germline assignment: CDR1 SGHKS and CDR2 YYEKEE (reference sequence). In regard to this clonotype: Antigen unknown.

TCR beta libraries were prepared from cDNA with unique molecular identifiers. TCRdb re-called the PCR reads through MiXCR, storing one row per CDR3 protein. The profile shows 380,000 or so distinct CDR3 sequences, 30% to 45% of them singletons. The chain uses TRBV5-5 and TRBJ1-2; unclear D gene. The TCR originated in a girl aged 10 to 17 with multiple sclerosis. Sequencing was performed on blood. CDR3 loop: CASSHTVTYGYTF. Here the CDR3 DNA reads TGTGCCAGCAGCCATACAGTGACCTATGGCTACACCTTC.